Sequencing of this TCR beta chain was carried out in a study of vaccination effects on CD4 cells after COVID-19. Study as a whole: Participants were vaccinated with two doses of either the BNT162b2 or mRNA-1273 vaccine.

ViraFEST expansion of antigen-specific CD4+ T cells with viral peptide pools preceded sequencing. At the end of more than 8 days of culture, CD4+ T cells were isolated. Concerning this clone: Its target is not known.

The protocol was immunoSEQ multiplex PCR, while the TCRdb copy is restricted to in-frame clones and leaves out a portion. Of roughly 20,000 clones listed, around two thirds are singletons. The CDR3 sequence is 15 residues long. CDR1 is SSHAT and CDR2 is FNYEAQ in the germline V gene (reference sequence). Trimming removed 2 bases at V and 6 bases at J, with 16 bases between. This receptor was taken from a human donor who received a COVID-19 vaccine. The chain joins TRBV7-7 to TRBJ1-1; D remains unclear. Sample: CD4+ T cells from PBMCs cultured with HCoV-229E spike peptides, taken before COVID-19 vaccination. CDR3 nucleotides: TGTGCCAGCAGCTTATCAGGAACCTACCGGGCTGAAGCTTTCTTT. Its translation: CASSLSGTYRAEAFF.